The TCR beta chain described here comes from a study of long-term antiretroviral therapy in people with HIV. The overall study: The earliest samples predate the 2015 immediate-ART recommendation by about a decade.

The germline V gene encodes CDR1 SGHAT and CDR2 FQDESV (reference sequence). This CDR3 contains 14 residues. V lost 5 bases, J lost 2 bases, and 12 bases lay in between. Every donor contributed at least one pre-ART and at least two post-ART PBMC samples. The authors ran the immunoSEQ assay, v3.0, at survey level. TCRdb keeps only in-frame clones here, not all; method: immunoSEQ multiplex PCR. Among under 30,000 clones listed, around 86% were seen once. Sequencing used unsorted PBMCs, obtained 1.9 years after starting antiretroviral therapy. The V and J genes are TRBV11-1 and TRBJ2-5, with a weak D call TRBD1 (6 bases). The receptor was isolated from a woman younger than 45 with HIV. The CDR3 protein is CASSGRDIQETQYF. In nucleotides, the CDR3 is TGTGCCAGCAGCGGAAGGGACATACAAGAGACCCAGTACTTC.